This TCR beta chain was retrieved from a study of CD8 T cells in Susac syndrome. Turning to the study itself: Among the Susac syndrome patients sequenced, over 5 had active disease and under 10 were in remission. Findings and limits, study-wide: The authors acknowledged that the study's TCR sequencing and HLA analysis involved relatively few individuals.

CDR3 length: 16 amino acids. Trimming removed 5 bases at V and 0 bases at J, with 14 bases between. From germline, CDR1 is KGHSH and CDR2 LQKENI. It was with random hexamers that roughly 0.45 to 1 ug RNA was reverse transcribed. TCRdb re-called the immunoSEQ multiplex PCR reads through MiXCR, storing one row per CDR3 protein. This table holds about 94,000 distinct CDR3 sequences, just under 95% found once. As concerns this clonotype: Its antigen is unknown.

What was sequenced was CD4+ T cells from PBMCs. The J gene is TRBJ1-3, the V gene TRBV18; D is ambiguous. The origin of this receptor is a human donor with Susac syndrome. The CDR3 sequence is CASSTSTASSGNTIYF. The CDR3, as DNA: TGTGCCAGCTCAACTAGCACGGCGAGCTCTGGAAACACCATATATTTT.